This is a list of T cell receptor beta chains from one sample in a study of naive and memory T cell subsets. TCRdb passed the UMI-ligation and nested PCR reads through MiXCR, listing each CDR3 protein once. The table lists tens of thousands of distinct CDR3 sequences, over 9% of them singletons. The specimen sequenced was naive CD4+ T cells from blood. Source of these receptors: a human donor in good health. Both conserved end residues are part of each CDR3. The D gene is left open where the match is weak. The listing skips clone size in some rows; elsewhere it reads once, few, many or a size class.

>NA|TRBJ1-2|14|TRBV30|TRBD1
CACTGGQGWDGYTF
TGTGCCTGTACAGGGGGACAGGGGTGGGATGGCTACACCTTC
>NA|TRBJ2-1|13|TRBV16|NA
CASSQLLRNEQFF
TGTGCCAGCAGCCAATTGTTGCGCAATGAGCAGTTCTTC
>many|TRBJ1-4|16|TRBV7-6|NA
CASSLVIGQGDEKLFF
TGTGCCAGCAGCTTAGTCATTGGGCAGGGAGATGAAAAACTGTTTTTT
>few|TRBJ2-7|15|TRBV13|NA
CASSLGTGRSYEQYF
TGTGCCAGCAGCTTAGGTACAGGGAGGTCCTACGAGCAGTACTTC
>NA|TRBJ2-5|15|TRBV7-8|TRBD2
CASSPVLAGAETQYF
TGTGCCAGCAGCCCCGTACTAGCGGGAGCAGAGACCCAGTACTTC
>few|TRBJ2-7|15|TRBV11-2|NA
CASRGGQGGAYEQYF
TGTGCCAGCCGTGGGGGGCAGGGGGGAGCCTACGAGCAGTACTTC
>many|TRBJ2-5|14|TRBV6-2/TRBV6-3|NA
CASRGSGYQETQYF
TGTGCCAGCCGAGGATCGGGATACCAAGAGACCCAGTACTTC
>NA|TRBJ2-5|14|TRBV5-5|NA
CASSYRTVPETQYF
TGTGCCAGCAGCTATCGGACGGTACCAGAGACCCAGTACTTC
>many|TRBJ2-3|16|TRBV20-1|TRBD2
CSARLAGGILRDTQYF
TGCAGTGCTAGGCTAGCGGGCGGGATCTTGAGAGATACGCAGTATTTT
>NA|TRBJ2-3|14|TRBV5-1|NA
CASSLYAEADTQYF
TGCGCCAGCAGCTTGTACGCCGAGGCAGATACGCAGTATTTT
>NA|TRBJ1-2|13|TRBV3-1|NA
CASSPGLLYGYTF
TGTGCCAGCAGCCCGGGCCTCCTATATGGCTACACCTTC
>NA|TRBJ2-3|16|TRBV7-9|NA
CASSSGETESTDTQYF
TGTGCCAGCAGCTCCGGGGAGACAGAGAGCACAGATACGCAGTATTTT
>NA|TRBJ1-5|14|TRBV6-2/TRBV6-3|NA
CASSPMGGNQPQHF
TGTGCCAGCAGCCCCATGGGGGGGAATCAGCCCCAGCATTTT
>NA|TRBJ1-1|17|TRBV3-1|NA
CASSQDARGPSNTEAFF
TGTGCCAGCAGCCAAGATGCCCGGGGCCCGTCGAACACTGAAGCTTTCTTT
>NA|TRBJ1-5|16|TRBV12-3/TRBV12-4|NA
CASSLRGAKTHQPQHF
TGTGCCAGCAGTTTGCGGGGGGCGAAAACTCATCAGCCCCAGCATTTT
>many|TRBJ2-5|19|TRBV6-9|TRBD2
CASIHPRLAGARDQETQYF
TGTGCCAGCATCCACCCCCGACTAGCGGGGGCGCGGGATCAAGAGACCCAGTACTTC
>few|TRBJ2-7|16|TRBV12-3/TRBV12-4|TRBD2
CASSRPGLAGVYEQYF
TGTGCCAGCAGCCGCCCGGGACTAGCGGGGGTCTACGAGCAGTACTTC
>NA|TRBJ2-7|13|TRBV29-1|NA
CSAARGPTYEQYF
TGCAGCGCCGCCAGGGGACCCACCTACGAGCAGTACTTC
>NA|TRBJ2-5|17|TRBV28|TRBD1
CASSSPQGGQGKETQYF
TGTGCCAGCAGTTCTCCTCAGGGGGGACAGGGGAAAGAGACCCAGTACTTC
>many|TRBJ2-7|14|TRBV29-1|NA
CSVGEQGVSYEQYF
TGCAGCGTTGGAGAACAGGGAGTCAGTTACGAGCAGTACTTC
>few|TRBJ2-5|14|TRBV12-3/TRBV12-4|NA
CASSRGAGEETQYF
TGTGCCAGCAGCAGGGGGGCTGGGGAAGAGACCCAGTACTTC
>NA|TRBJ2-7|15|TRBV10-3|TRBD2
CAISGGTSGSYEQYF
TGTGCCATCAGTGGAGGGACTAGCGGGAGCTACGAGCAGTACTTC
>many|TRBJ2-1|13|TRBV20-1|NA
CSAREETKNEQFF
TGCAGTGCTAGAGAGGAGACGAAGAATGAGCAGTTCTTC
>few|TRBJ2-1|14|TRBV28|TRBD2
CASTRLASYNEQFF
TGTGCCAGCACCCGACTAGCGAGCTACAATGAGCAGTTCTTC
>NA|TRBJ2-3|15|TRBV7-8|NA
CASSLTGSGGDTQYF
TGTGCCAGCAGCTTAACAGGGTCTGGGGGAGATACGCAGTATTTT
>NA|TRBJ2-3|13|TRBV20-1|NA
CSARLPVVISEYF
TGCAGTGCTCGGCTTCCCGTAGTTATCAGCGAGTATTTT
>NA|TRBJ2-1|11|TRBV29-1|NA
CSVETGREQFF
TGCAGCGTTGAGACTGGCAGGGAGCAGTTCTTC
>few|TRBJ2-5|14|TRBV27|NA
CASSLVRDGETQYF
TGTGCCAGCAGTTTAGTGCGGGACGGCGAGACCCAGTACTTC
>NA|TRBJ2-3|16|TRBV5-1|NA
CASSFIPGEGTDTQYF
TGCGCCAGCAGCTTTATCCCAGGGGAAGGGACAGATACGCAGTATTTT
>few|TRBJ2-1|16|TRBV6-2/TRBV6-3|NA
CASSYGGSLGYNEQFF
TGTGCCAGCAGTTACGGGGGGAGCTTGGGGTACAATGAGCAGTTCTTC
>NA|TRBJ2-3|14|TRBV2|NA
CASSASLSTDTQYF
TGTGCCAGCAGTGCTAGCCTGAGCACAGATACGCAGTATTTT
>few|TRBJ1-2|13|TRBV20-1|NA
CSARRVRGDGYTF
TGCAGTGCTAGAAGAGTAAGGGGCGATGGCTACACCTTC
>many|TRBJ1-1|12|TRBV29-1|NA
CSVDRPEPEAFF
TGCAGCGTTGACCGTCCTGAACCTGAAGCTTTCTTT
>NA|TRBJ1-1|16|TRBV6-2/TRBV6-3|TRBD1
CASSTGTGGQNTEAFF
TGTGCCAGCAGTACCGGGACAGGGGGCCAGAACACTGAAGCTTTCTTT
>NA|TRBJ1-4|13|TRBV24-1|NA
CATSGSGNEKLFF
TGTGCCACCAGTGGGAGCGGTAATGAAAAACTGTTTTTT
>few|TRBJ1-5|14|TRBV30|NA
CAWSAMTGNQPQHF
TGTGCCTGGAGTGCGATGACAGGCAATCAGCCCCAGCATTTT
>few|TRBJ2-3|15|TRBV11-1|TRBD1
CASSRPTGGTDTQYF
TGTGCCAGCAGCCGTCCTACAGGGGGCACAGATACGCAGTATTTT